This T cell receptor (beta chain) was observed in a study of blood T cell repertoires in COVID-19. Study-wide context: Spain, Italy and the United States supplied samples that represented acute and convalescent COVID-19.

Some clones are missing from TCRdb's copy, which holds only in-frame ones; the method was immunoSEQ multiplex PCR. The sample holds fewer than 350,000 clones, 88% seen once. The sample consisted of PBMCs or T cells enriched from blood (not recorded which). This receptor was taken from a woman between 55 and 75 years old in a cohort exposed to, infected with or recovered from COVID-19 (not recorded which).

CDR3 in amino acids: CASSFSAGEYEQYF. The DNA for the CDR3 is TGCGCCAGCAGCTTCTCAGCGGGAGAGTACGAGCAGTACTTC. The chain recombines TRBV5-1 with TRBJ2-7; the match to TRBD2 covers 8 bases. The CDR3 is 14 residues long. Germline V gives CDR1 SGHRS, CDR2 YFSETQ. Trimming took 2 bases from V and 4 from J; bases not matched to a gene: 5.